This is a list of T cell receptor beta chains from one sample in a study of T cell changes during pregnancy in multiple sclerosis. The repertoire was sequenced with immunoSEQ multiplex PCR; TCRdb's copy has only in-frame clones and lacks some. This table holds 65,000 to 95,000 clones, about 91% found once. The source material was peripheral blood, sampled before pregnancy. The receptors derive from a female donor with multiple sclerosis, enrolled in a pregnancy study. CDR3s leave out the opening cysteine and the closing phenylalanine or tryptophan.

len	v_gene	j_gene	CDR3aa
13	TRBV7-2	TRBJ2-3	ASSLVWGGTDTQY
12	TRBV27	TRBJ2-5	ASGRLAGKETQY
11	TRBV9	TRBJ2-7	ASGDSDSYEQY
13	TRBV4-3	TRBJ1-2	ASSQGAGIPYGYT
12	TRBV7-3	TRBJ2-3	ASSLQGGVDTQY
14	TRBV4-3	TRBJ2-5	ASSQKILAGQETQY
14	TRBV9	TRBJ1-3	ASSVGTAPFGNTIY
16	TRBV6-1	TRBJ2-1	ASSEALRGEVANNEQF
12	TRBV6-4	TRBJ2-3	ASAAQGEGDTQY
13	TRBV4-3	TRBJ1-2	ASSHLDAGIYGYT
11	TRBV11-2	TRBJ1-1	ASSFQGNTEAF
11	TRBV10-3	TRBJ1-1	AISESGGETAF
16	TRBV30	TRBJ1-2	AWKRKGDRGPVAGGYT
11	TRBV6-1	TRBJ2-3	ASGTGETDTQY
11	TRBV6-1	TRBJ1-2	ASRGGQSYGYT
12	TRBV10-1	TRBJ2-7	ASSTGTGVNEQY
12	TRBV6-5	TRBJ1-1	ASRGTADYFEAF
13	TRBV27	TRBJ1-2	ASNPLGTVGKGYT
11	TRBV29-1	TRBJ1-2	SVEWGLGYGYT
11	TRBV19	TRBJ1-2	ASSPGGWDGYT
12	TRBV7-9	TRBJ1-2	ASSSPWEGAGYT
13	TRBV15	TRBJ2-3	ATSGLAARTDTQY
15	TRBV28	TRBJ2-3	ASSAASGGPAWDTQY
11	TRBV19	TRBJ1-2	ASSTRTIYGYT
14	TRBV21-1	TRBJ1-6	ASSKPPGKYNSPLH
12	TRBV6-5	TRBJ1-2	ASSRGGVLGGYT
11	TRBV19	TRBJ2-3	ASSIIYADTQY
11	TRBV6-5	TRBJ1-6	ASSPDRGSPLH
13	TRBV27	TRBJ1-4	ASSPPPGNGEKLF
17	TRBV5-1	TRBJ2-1	ASSLSGTGISPNYNEQF
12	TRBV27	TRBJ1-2	ASSLYGGPVNYT
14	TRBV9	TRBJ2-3	ASSAYLSGATDTQY
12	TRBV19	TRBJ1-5	ASRLVGSNQPQH
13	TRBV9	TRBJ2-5	ASSAFSGGRETQY
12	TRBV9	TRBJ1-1	ASSVEGGWPEAF
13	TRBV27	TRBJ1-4	ASSSRGPTNEKLF
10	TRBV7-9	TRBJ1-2	ASSLDGHGYT
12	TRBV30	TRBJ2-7	AWSGGQGSHEQY
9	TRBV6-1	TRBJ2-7	ASRRAYEQY
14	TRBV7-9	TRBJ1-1	ASSARQGAMNTEAF
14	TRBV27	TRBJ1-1	ASRAPPQGAGTEAF
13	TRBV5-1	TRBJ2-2	ASSPWGQGTGELF
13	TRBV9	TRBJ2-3	ASSVEGRGWDTQY
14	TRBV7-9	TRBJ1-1	ASSFPPGRRDTEAF
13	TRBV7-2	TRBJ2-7	ASSLAEGAGNEQY
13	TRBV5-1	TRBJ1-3	ASSLVAGGLDTIY
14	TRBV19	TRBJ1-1	ASGESGTGVYSEAF
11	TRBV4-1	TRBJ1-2	ASSHGQGEGYT
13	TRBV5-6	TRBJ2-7	ASSPTAGSSYEQY